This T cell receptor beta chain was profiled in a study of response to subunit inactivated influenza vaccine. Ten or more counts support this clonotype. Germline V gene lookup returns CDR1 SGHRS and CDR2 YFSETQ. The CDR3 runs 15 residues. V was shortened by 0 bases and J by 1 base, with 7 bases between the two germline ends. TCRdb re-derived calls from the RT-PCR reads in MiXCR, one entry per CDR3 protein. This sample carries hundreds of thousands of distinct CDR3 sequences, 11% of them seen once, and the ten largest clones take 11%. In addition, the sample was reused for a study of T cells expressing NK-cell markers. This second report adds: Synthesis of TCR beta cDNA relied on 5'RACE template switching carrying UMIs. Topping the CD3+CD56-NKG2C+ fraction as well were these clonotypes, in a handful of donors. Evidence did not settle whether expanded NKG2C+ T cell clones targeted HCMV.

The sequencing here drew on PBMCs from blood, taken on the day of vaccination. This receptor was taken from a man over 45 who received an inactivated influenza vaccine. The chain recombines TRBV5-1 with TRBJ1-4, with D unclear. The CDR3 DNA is TGCGCCAGCAGCTTGGCTGGTAAAACTAATGAAAAACTGTTTTTT. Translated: CASSLAGKTNEKLFF.